The rows below give T cell receptor beta chains drawn from one sample of a study of cytomegalovirus exposure and HLA in healthy donors. The repertoire was sequenced with immunoSEQ multiplex PCR; TCRdb's copy has only in-frame clones and lacks some. The sample has over 100,000 clones, around two thirds seen once. Sample: PBMCs. The origin of the receptors is a human donor in good health. The CDR3 runs from the conserved cysteine through the conserved F or W. D genes are given only for firm matches. Not every row has a clone size; where given, it reads once, few, many or a size class.

V gene	J gene	D gene	clone size	CDR3 protein	CDR3 DNA
TRBV6-6	TRBJ2-1	TRBD2	.	CASSLAGGPLAEQFF	TGTGCCAGCAGCTTAGCGGGGGGGCCCCTGGCTGAGCAGTTCTTC
TRBV5-1	TRBJ1-3	.	.	CASSLESGGDTIYF	TGCGCCAGCAGCTTGGAGTCAGGAGGGGACACCATATATTTT
TRBV29-1	TRBJ2-3	TRBD2	.	CSAGRGVQDTQYF	TGCAGCGCCGGGCGGGGGGTTCAAGATACGCAGTATTTT
TRBV2	TRBJ2-2	.	.	CASSERQGTTGELFF	TGTGCCAGCAGTGAGAGGCAAGGAACCACCGGGGAGCTGTTTTTT
TRBV7-9	TRBJ1-5	TRBD1	.	CSSSLSGTGGGQPQHF	TGTTCCAGCAGCCTCTCCGGGACAGGGGGTGGGCAGCCCCAGCATTTT
TRBV5-4	TRBJ2-1	TRBD2	.	CASSKGLAGGRAYNEQFF	TGTGCCAGCAGCAAGGGACTAGCGGGGGGTCGCGCCTACAATGAGCAGTTCTTC
TRBV19	TRBJ1-2	.	.	CASSWHYGYTF	TGTGCCAGTAGTTGGCACTATGGCTACACCTTC
TRBV6-1	TRBJ2-1	TRBD1	.	CASRDVGQAYNEQFF	TGTGCCAGCAGAGACGTAGGACAGGCCTACAATGAGCAGTTCTTC
TRBV27	TRBJ2-7	TRBD1	.	CASSSADRTYEQYF	TGTGCCAGCAGTTCAGCGGACAGGACGTACGAGCAGTACTTC
TRBV2	TRBJ1-1	TRBD1	.	CASRLDRAYTEAFF	TGTGCCAGCAGGCTAGACAGGGCTTACACTGAAGCTTTCTTT
TRBV6-6	TRBJ1-6	.	few	CASSTPTGRDNSPLHF	TGTGCCAGCAGTACCCCCACGGGGAGGGATAATTCACCCCTCCACTTT
TRBV2	TRBJ2-7	TRBD2	.	CASTWGGRVDEQYF	TGTGCCAGCACTTGGGGCGGGAGGGTCGACGAGCAGTACTTC
TRBV10-3	TRBJ2-5	.	.	CAISEDNRPTQYF	TGTGCCATCAGTGAGGACAACCGTCCCACCCAGTACTTC
TRBV15	TRBJ1-2	.	.	CATSRLQGDGYTF	TGTGCCACCAGCAGACTACAGGGAGATGGCTACACCTTC
TRBV30	TRBJ1-2	.	.	CAWRAGENYGYTF	TGTGCCTGGAGGGCAGGGGAGAACTATGGCTACACCTTC
TRBV5-8	TRBJ2-2	TRBD1	.	CASSVRQGVVSGELFF	TGTGCCAGCAGCGTCCGACAGGGGGTTGTCTCGGGGGAGCTGTTTTTT
TRBV6-5	TRBJ2-5	TRBD1	.	CASRTATGDRTQYF	TGTGCCAGCAGAACAGCGACAGGGGATAGGACCCAGTACTTC
TRBV27	TRBJ2-5	TRBD1	.	CASSNYRGRIQETQYF	TGTGCCAGCAGCAACTACAGGGGTAGAATCCAAGAGACCCAGTACTTC
TRBV5-4	TRBJ2-1	TRBD2	.	CASSLGPAGGTNNEQFF	TGTGCCAGCAGCTTGGGGCCAGCGGGGGGAACAAACAATGAGCAGTTCTTC
TRBV18	TRBJ1-1	.	.	CASASDSTNTEAFF	TGTGCCAGCGCCTCGGACAGCACGAACACTGAAGCTTTCTTT
TRBV4-3	TRBJ1-2	TRBD1	.	CASSQELRDRHGYTF	TGCGCCAGCAGCCAAGAACTCCGGGACAGGCACGGCTACACCTTC
TRBV11-2	TRBJ1-1	TRBD1	.	CASLPLDRSNTEAFF	TGTGCCAGCCTTCCCTTGGACAGGTCGAACACTGAAGCTTTCTTT
TRBV5-4	TRBJ2-7	.	.	CASSYQGIYEQYF	TGTGCCAGCAGCTACCAGGGAATCTACGAGCAGTACTTC
TRBV2	TRBJ2-1	.	.	CASSLTAYEQFF	TGTGCCAGCAGCCTCACAGCTTATGAGCAGTTCTTC
TRBV13	TRBJ2-3	TRBD2	.	CASRGGGGANTQYF	TGTGCCAGCAGGGGTGGCGGGGGGGCCAATACGCAGTATTTT
TRBV18	TRBJ1-4	.	few	CASSPPERATKLFF	TGTGCCAGCTCACCACCAGAGAGGGCAACAAAACTGTTTTTT
TRBV2	TRBJ2-6	.	.	CASSETQGSYSGANVLTF	TGTGCCAGCTCGGAGACACAGGGTAGTTACTCTGGGGCCAACGTCCTGACTTTC
TRBV6-6	TRBJ2-2	TRBD2	.	CASSTTSGRAGGELFF	TGTGCCAGCAGTACGACTAGCGGGAGGGCCGGCGGGGAGCTGTTTTTT
TRBV27	TRBJ1-3	TRBD1	.	CAGAPGTGVKGSGNTIYF	TGTGCCGGGGCTCCCGGGACAGGGGTTAAGGGGTCTGGAAACACCATATATTTT
TRBV28	TRBJ1-2	.	.	CASRETARYGYTF	TGTGCCAGCAGGGAGACAGCCCGCTATGGCTACACCTTC
TRBV6-6	TRBJ2-6	.	.	CASREDRSSGANVLTF	TGTGCCAGCAGGGAGGACAGAAGCTCTGGGGCCAACGTCCTGACTTTC
TRBV7-6	TRBJ2-2	.	.	CASSLGGPNTGELFF	TGTGCCAGCAGCTTAGGGGGGCCGAACACCGGGGAGCTGTTTTTT
TRBV5-4	TRBJ1-6	.	.	CASSLLAGVVNSPLHF	TGTGCCAGCAGCTTGCTCGCAGGGGTAGTAAATTCACCCCTCCACTTT
TRBV19	TRBJ2-1	TRBD1	.	CASRTGGSSNEQFF	TGTGCCAGCCGGACAGGGGGGAGTTCCAATGAGCAGTTCTTC
TRBV28	TRBJ1-5	.	.	CASSFGTNQPQHF	TGTGCCAGCAGTTTTGGCACCAATCAGCCCCAGCATTTT
TRBV30	TRBJ2-2	.	.	CAWSQGNTGELFF	TGTGCCTGGAGTCAGGGGAACACCGGGGAGCTGTTTTTT
TRBV6-1	TRBJ1-1	.	many	CASTSGGNTEAFF	TGTGCCAGCACTTCGGGGGGTAACACTGAAGCTTTCTTT
TRBV19	TRBJ2-2	TRBD1	once	CASSPTGGVTGELFF	TGTGCCAGTAGTCCGACAGGGGGAGTCACCGGGGAGCTGTTTTTT
TRBV28	TRBJ2-5	.	.	CASSPRGRGKGETQYF	TGTGCCAGCAGCCCCAGGGGCAGAGGAAAGGGGGAGACCCAGTACTTC
TRBV29-1	TRBJ2-3	.	.	CSVGEGGAPDTQYF	TGCAGCGTTGGGGAGGGGGGGGCCCCAGATACGCAGTATTTT
TRBV7-2	TRBJ2-7	.	.	CASSPGGYEQYF	TGTGCCAGCAGCCCAGGGGGGTACGAGCAGTACTTC
TRBV6-1	TRBJ1-1	.	.	CASLRGAGTTEAFF	TGTGCCAGCCTCCGCGGGGCAGGGACGACTGAAGCTTTCTTT
TRBV5-1	TRBJ1-6	.	few	CASSADGLNSPLHF	TGCGCCAGCAGCGCCGACGGACTTAATTCACCCCTCCACTTT
TRBV25-1	TRBJ1-2	TRBD1	once	CASSEWTGRAHGYTF	TGTGCCAGCAGTGAATGGACAGGGAGGGCTCATGGCTACACCTTC
TRBV10-3	TRBJ2-7	.	.	CAISPPGKGYEQYF	TGTGCCATCAGTCCTCCAGGGAAAGGCTACGAGCAGTACTTC
TRBV7-9	TRBJ2-2	.	.	CASSFLRGGHTGELFF	TGTGCCAGCAGCTTTTTACGCGGGGGCCACACCGGGGAGCTGTTTTTT
TRBV10-3	TRBJ1-5	.	.	CAISEVVQEPQHF	TGTGCCATCAGTGAGGTAGTTCAGGAGCCCCAGCATTTT
TRBV7-9	TRBJ1-1	.	.	CASSLAVQTEAFF	TGTGCCAGCAGCTTAGCCGTCCAGACTGAAGCTTTCTTT
TRBV7-2	TRBJ2-1	TRBD1	.	CASSRTGTAQYNEQFF	TGTGCCAGCAGCCGAACCGGGACAGCCCAATACAATGAGCAGTTCTTC
TRBV7-2	TRBJ2-5	.	.	CASSLVYGHTETQYF	TGTGCCAGCAGCTTAGTTTATGGACACACGGAGACCCAGTACTTC
TRBV28	TRBJ2-3	TRBD2	.	CASSSGPGLPSTDTQYF	TGTGCCAGCAGTTCCGGTCCGGGACTACCCAGCACAGATACGCAGTATTTT
TRBV6-6	TRBJ1-3	.	once	CASSPGWGNTIYF	TGTGCCAGCAGTCCAGGGTGGGGAAACACCATATATTTT
TRBV15	TRBJ2-7	TRBD2	.	CATSRAMGGGLEQYF	TGTGCCACCAGCAGAGCCATGGGCGGGGGGCTCGAGCAGTACTTC
TRBV4-1	TRBJ1-2	.	once	CASSQVQRPGGYTF	TGCGCCAGCAGCCAAGTTCAGAGGCCCGGGGGCTACACCTTC
TRBV29-1	TRBJ2-7	TRBD2	.	CSVGGGYEQYF	TGCAGCGTTGGGGGGGGCTACGAGCAGTACTTC
TRBV6-5	TRBJ2-6	TRBD1	once	CASQGAGAGANVLTF	TGTGCCAGCCAGGGGGCAGGAGCTGGGGCCAACGTCCTGACTTTC
TRBV28	TRBJ1-2	.	few	CASSSGDYGYTF	TGTGCCAGCAGTTCCGGGGACTATGGCTACACCTTC
TRBV21-1	TRBJ2-7	.	.	CASINSGGESYEQYF	TGTGCCAGCATCAACAGCGGGGGAGAGTCCTACGAGCAGTACTTC
TRBV10-3	TRBJ2-3	.	.	CAISGGHGDTQYF	TGTGCCATCAGTGGGGGCCATGGAGATACGCAGTATTTT
TRBV11-3	TRBJ2-3	TRBD2	once	CASSPASGGDTQYF	TGTGCCAGCAGCCCCGCTAGCGGGGGAGATACGCAGTATTTT